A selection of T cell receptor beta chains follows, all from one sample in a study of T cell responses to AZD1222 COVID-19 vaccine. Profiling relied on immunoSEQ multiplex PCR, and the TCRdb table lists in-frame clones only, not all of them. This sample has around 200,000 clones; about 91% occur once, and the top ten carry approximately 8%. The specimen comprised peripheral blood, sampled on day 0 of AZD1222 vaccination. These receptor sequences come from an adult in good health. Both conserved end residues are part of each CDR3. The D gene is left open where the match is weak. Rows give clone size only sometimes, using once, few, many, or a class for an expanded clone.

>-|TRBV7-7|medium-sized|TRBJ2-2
TGTGCCAGCAGCTTAGCCAGGGCGGGCACCGGGGAGCTGTTTTTT
CASSLARAGTGELFF
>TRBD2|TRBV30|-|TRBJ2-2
TGTGCCTGGAGTGTACGTCAGCGGGGGACAAACACCGGGGAGCTGTTTTTT
CAWSVRQRGTNTGELFF
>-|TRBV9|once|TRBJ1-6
TGTGCCAGCAGCGTAGGGAATTCACCCCTCCACTTT
CASSVGNSPLHF
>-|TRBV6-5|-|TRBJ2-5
TGTGCCAGCAAGGGCTTCCAAGAGACCCAGTACTTC
CASKGFQETQYF
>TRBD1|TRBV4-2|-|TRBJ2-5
TGTGCCAGCAGCCCGGGGACAGCCCCAGAGACCCAGTACTTC
CASSPGTAPETQYF
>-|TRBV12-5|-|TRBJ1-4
TGTGCTAGTGGTTTGGTACAAAGAAAAGAGGGTGAAAAACTGTTTTTT
CASGLVQRKEGEKLFF
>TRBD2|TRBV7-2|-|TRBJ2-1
TGTGCCAGCAGCTTTTTAAGCGGGAAGCCCTACAATGAGCAGTTCTTC
CASSFLSGKPYNEQFF
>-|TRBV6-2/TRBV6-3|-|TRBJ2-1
TGTGCCAGCAGTTTAGAGGAAAGCTACAATGAGCAGTTCTTC
CASSLEESYNEQFF
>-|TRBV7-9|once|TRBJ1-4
TGTGCCAGCAGCTATTTAAATGAAAAACTGTTTTTT
CASSYLNEKLFF
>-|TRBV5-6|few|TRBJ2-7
TGTGCCAGCAGCCCGCTCCGGGACCTAGGCGCCTACGAGCAGTACTTC
CASSPLRDLGAYEQYF
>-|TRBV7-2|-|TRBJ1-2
TGTGCCAGCAGCTCCGAAGTGGGGCGTCTCTATGGCTACACCTTC
CASSSEVGRLYGYTF
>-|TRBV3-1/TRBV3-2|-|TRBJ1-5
TGTGCCAGCAGCCAAGATGAGGATCAGCCCCAGCATTTT
CASSQDEDQPQHF
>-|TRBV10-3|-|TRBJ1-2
TGTGCCATCAGTGAGCCGCCAGCGGGGCCTGATGGCTACACCTTC
CAISEPPAGPDGYTF
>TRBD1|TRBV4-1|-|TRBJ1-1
TGCGCCAGCAGCCAACGGATACAGGGGGCCGATGAAGCTTTCTTT
CASSQRIQGADEAFF
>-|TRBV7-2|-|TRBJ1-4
TGTGCCAGCAGCCCCGGGGCCCAGCTTAATGAAAAACTGTTTTTT
CASSPGAQLNEKLFF
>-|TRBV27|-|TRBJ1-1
TGTGCCAGCAGTTTCTCCTATGAGAACACTGAAGCTTTCTTT
CASSFSYENTEAFF
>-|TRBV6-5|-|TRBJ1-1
TGTGCCAGCAGCCCCGGCAGGGGAGCTTTCTTT
CASSPGRGAFF
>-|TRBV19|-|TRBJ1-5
TGTGCCAGTAGTATGCTCGGAGATCAGCCCCAGCATTTT
CASSMLGDQPQHF
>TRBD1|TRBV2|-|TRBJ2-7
TGTGCCAGCAGAGGGACAGGGGGTCACGAGCAGTACTTC
CASRGTGGHEQYF
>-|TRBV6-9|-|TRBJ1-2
TGTGCCAGCAGTTATAACAGGAGGTATGGCTACACCTTC
CASSYNRRYGYTF
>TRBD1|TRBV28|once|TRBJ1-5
TGTGCCAGCAGTATAGACAGGGGGGGCAATCAGCCCCAGCATTTT
CASSIDRGGNQPQHF
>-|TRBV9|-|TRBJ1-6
TGTGCCAGCAGCGCTCCGGGGCAGGGCAATTCACCCCTCCACTTT
CASSAPGQGNSPLHF
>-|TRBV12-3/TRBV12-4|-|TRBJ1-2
TGTGCCAGCAGTTTAGAGGTCTACTATGGCTACACCTTC
CASSLEVYYGYTF
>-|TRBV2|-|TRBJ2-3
TGTGCCAGCGCCGTGGGGGGAGGAGATACGCAGTATTTT
CASAVGGGDTQYF
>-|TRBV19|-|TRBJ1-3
TGTGCCAGTAGTCCCCCGGGGCTCCTGGGTGGAAACACCATATATTTT
CASSPPGLLGGNTIYF
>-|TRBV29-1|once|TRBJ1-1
TGCAGCGTTGGAGCCCACACTGAAGCTTTCTTT
CSVGAHTEAFF
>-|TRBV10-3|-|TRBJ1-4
TGTGCCATCAGTGAGTCGGTAGGAGGGGATGAAAAACTGTTTTTT
CAISESVGGDEKLFF
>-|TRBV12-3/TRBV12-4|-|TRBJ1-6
TGTGCCAGCAGCCCCGAGGGCTTCACCCTCCACTTT
CASSPEGFTLHF
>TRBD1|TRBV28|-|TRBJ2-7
TGTGCCAGCATCCCAGGGGGAGCTTACGAGCAGTACTTC
CASIPGGAYEQYF
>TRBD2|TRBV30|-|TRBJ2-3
TGTGCCTGGACAGGACTAGCGGGGATCGTAGATACGCAGTATTTT
CAWTGLAGIVDTQYF
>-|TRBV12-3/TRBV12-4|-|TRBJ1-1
TGTGCCAGCAGCGCCCTAGATCTCGAAGCTTTCTTT
CASSALDLEAFF
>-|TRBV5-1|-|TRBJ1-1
TGCGCCAGCAGCTTGAATCGTAAGGGCAGTATTGAAGCTTTCTTT
CASSLNRKGSIEAFF
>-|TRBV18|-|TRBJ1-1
TGTGCCAGCTCTCCCCCCGGGAGTCCGAACACTGAAGCTTTCTTT
CASSPPGSPNTEAFF
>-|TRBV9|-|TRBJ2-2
TGTGCCAGCAGTCACCCAACCGGGGTTCAAATCAGGACCGGGGAGCTGTTTTTT
CASSHPTGVQIRTGELFF
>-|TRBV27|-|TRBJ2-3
TGTGCCAGCGCCCCCGTGGTGACGACTACCACAGATACGCAGTATTTT
CASAPVVTTTTDTQYF
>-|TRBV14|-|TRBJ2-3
TGTGCCAGCAGACCAGGGGAGGATACGCAGTATTTT
CASRPGEDTQYF
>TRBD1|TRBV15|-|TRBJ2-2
TGTGCCACCCGTCGACAGGGTAACACCGGGGAGCTGTTTTTT
CATRRQGNTGELFF